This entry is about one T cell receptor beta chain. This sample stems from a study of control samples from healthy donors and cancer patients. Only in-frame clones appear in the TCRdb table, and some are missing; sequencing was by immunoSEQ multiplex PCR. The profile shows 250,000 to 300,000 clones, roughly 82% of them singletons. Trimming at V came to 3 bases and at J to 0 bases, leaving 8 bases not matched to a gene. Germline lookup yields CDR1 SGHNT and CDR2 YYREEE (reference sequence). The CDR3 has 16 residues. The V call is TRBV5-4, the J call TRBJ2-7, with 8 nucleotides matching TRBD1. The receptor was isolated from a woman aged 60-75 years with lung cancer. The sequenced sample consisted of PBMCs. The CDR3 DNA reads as TGTGCCAGCAGCTCGCCGACAGGGGCCGGCTCCTACGAGCAGTACTTC. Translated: CASSSPTGAGSYEQYF. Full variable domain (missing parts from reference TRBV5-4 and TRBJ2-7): ETGVTQSPTHLIKTRGQQVTLRCSSQSGHNTVSWYQQALGQGPQFIFQYYREEENGRGNFPPRFSGLQFPNYSSELNVNALELDDSALYLCASSSPTGAGSYEQYFGPGTRLTVT.